Following are 6 T cell receptor beta chains from one sample sequenced in a study of shared clonotypes between healthy human individuals (dated by TCRdb to 2018 to 2020). CD8 naive samples were obtained by positive selection for CCR7 among CD45RO-negative cells, yielding a CD45RA+CCR7+ population from which TemRA cells were excluded. Libraries were prepared through the immunoSEQ multiplex PCR assay. TCRdb re-hosts the immuneACCESS table, in-frame sequences only. Its copies lack some clones; in the studies checked, an unresolved V gene accounts for under half of them, and the cause for the rest is not known. This sample gives about 1,900,000 clones in total; about 95% of them show up just once. The top ten clonotypes cover approximately 1.2% of the sample. Material: naive CD8+ T cells sorted from blood. Sample cell subset or site, as interpreted from the label and publication: CD45RA+CCR7+. These TCRs come from a young man in good health.

This chain links TRBV7-8 with TRBJ2-1; 8 bases match TRBD2. The CDR3 extends over 16 amino acids. The germline gives CDR1 SGHVS, CDR2 FQNEAQ. V shed 2 bases and J 3 bases; nucleotides not matched to a gene: 6. For the CDR3, the DNA is TGTGCCAGCAGCTTACTTCCAAGCGGGAGCTACAATGAGCAGTTCTTC. This gives the protein CASSLLPSGSYNEQFF.

This chain connects TRBV9 to TRBJ2-1; 7 bases align to TRBD2. Per germline, CDR1 SGDLS and CDR2 YYNGEE. V was clipped by 0 bases and J by 4 bases; unmatched bases: 7. CDR3 length equals 16 residues. For the CDR3, the DNA is TGTGCCAGCAGCGTAGGAGCGGGAAGGGAATACAATGAGCAGTTCTTC. This gives the protein CASSVGAGREYNEQFF. Supplemented by reference TRBV9 and TRBJ2-1, the full variable domain reads DSGVTQTPKHLITATGQRVTLRCSPRSGDLSVYWYQQSLDQGLQFLIQYYNGEERAKGNILERFSAQQFPDLHSELNLSSLELGDSALYFCASSVGAGREYNEQFFGPGTRLTVL.

This clone has just one count. The chain joins TRBV9 to TRBJ1-1; a weak D match, TRBD1 (5 bases). The CDR3 is 14 residues long. Germline-derived CDR1 and CDR2 are SGDLS and YYNGEE. V lost 3 bases and J 11 bases, leaving 20 bases between the germline ends. The CDR3 region has the DNA TGTGCCAGCAGCGGCGGGACCGACCATCGCGAGGCTTTCTTT. Amino acids: CASSGGTDHREAFF.

This chain links TRBV30 with TRBJ2-7; a weak D match, TRBD1 (5 bases). Trimming took off 8 bases at V and 3 bases at J, with 17 bases between the two ends. This CDR3 contains 13 residues. From germline, CDR1 is GTSNPN and CDR2 SVGIG (reference sequence). CDR3 DNA sequence: TGTGCCCTAAAAGCAGACAGCCTCTACGAGCAGTACTTC. The encoded protein is CALKADSLYEQYF.

The CDR3 coding sequence is TGTGCCAGCAGCTTCGCGGAGGCCTACGAGCAGTACTTC. As protein: CASSFAEAYEQYF. This sequence joins TRBV5-6 and TRBJ2-7; D is possibly TRBD2 (5 bases). The V end was cut by 2 bases, the J end by 2 bases, with 8 bases between. This CDR3 contains 13 residues. CDR1 SGHDT and CDR2 YYEEEE come from the germline V gene.

V is TRBV27 and J is TRBJ2-1, with 8 bases matching TRBD2. Per germline, CDR1 MNHEY and CDR2 SMNVEV (reference sequence). The ends lost 4 bases at V and 7 bases at J; junction bases unmatched: 6. The CDR3 contains 14 residues. CDR3 nucleotide sequence: TGTGCCAGCAGTTATCAAGCGGGAGAGAATGAGCAGTTCTTC. Protein product: CASSYQAGENEQFF.